This passage covers 32 T cell receptor beta chains from one sample sequenced in a study of T cell responses to AZD1222 COVID-19 vaccine. Here immunoSEQ multiplex PCR was the method, and the copy in TCRdb shows in-frame clones only, minus some. Here the sample spans about 120,000 clones, around 90% being singletons. Specimen: peripheral blood, collected 28 days after the second AZD1222 dose. All receptors come from an adult who received the AZD1222 COVID-19 vaccine.

This rearrangement joins TRBV7-6 to TRBJ2-2; TRBD1 or TRBD2 may be the D gene (5 bases each). The CDR3 has 15 amino acids. Trimming removed 4 bases from V and 2 bases from J, with 11 bases in between. CDR1 and CDR2 (germline): SGHVS, FNYEAQ. The CDR3 region has the DNA TGTGCCAGCAGCTCCGGGACCTATAACACCGGGGAGCTGTTTTTT. Translated, it gives CASSSGTYNTGELFF.

The chain employs TRBV4-1 and TRBJ2-2; D gene unclear. The germline CDR1 and CDR2 sequences are MGHRA and YSYEKL. Trimming took 2 bases from V and 2 from J, leaving 6 bases between them. This CDR3 is built from 14 residues. CDR3 loop: CASSQRENTGELFF. In DNA form, the CDR3 reads TGCGCCAGCAGCCAACGTGAAAACACCGGGGAGCTGTTTTTT.

The chain couples TRBV27 to TRBJ1-2; a possible D gene is TRBD1 (6 bases). Germline CDR1 and CDR2: MNHEY and SMNVEV (reference sequence). The CDR3 sequence is 17 residues long. Trimming pared 5 bases from V and 0 bases from J, leaving 19 bases between. The CDR3, as DNA: TGTGCCAGCAGTCCGAACAGGGTAGGGACTACTAACTATGGCTACACCTTC. Its translation is CASSPNRVGTTNYGYTF.

This chain joins TRBV27 and TRBJ1-1, with D perhaps matching TRBD1 (6 bases). Germline CDR1 reads MNHEY; CDR2 reads SMNVEV (reference sequence). V was clipped by 4 bases and J by 8 bases, with 14 bases between them. CDR3 size: 13 residues. This chain's CDR3 is CASSYGWGGEAFF. As DNA, the CDR3 is TGTGCCAGCAGTTACGGGTGGGGGGGCGAAGCTTTCTTT.

The rearrangement joins TRBV7-8 to TRBJ2-1; 13 nucleotides line up with TRBD2. CDR3 length: 16 residues. Germline-derived CDR1 and CDR2 are SGHVS and FQNEAQ. J was trimmed by 9 bases and V by 7 bases; bases with no gene match: 12. The CDR3 nucleotides read TGTGCCAGCACCCGACTTGGACTAGCGGGAGAGGGTGAGCAGTTCTTC. Its translation is CASTRLGLAGEGEQFF. The whole variable domain, remainder taken from reference TRBV7-8 and TRBJ2-1, is GAGVSQSPRYKVAKRGQDVALRCDPISGHVSLFWYQQALGQGPEFLTYFQNEAQLDKSGLPSDRFFAERPEGSVSTLKIQRTQQEDSAVYLCASTRLGLAGEGEQFFGPGTRLTVL.

The genes are TRBV19 and TRBJ2-1; D is possibly TRBD1 (6 bases). Trimming pared 10 bases from V and 5 bases from J, leaving 9 bases between. Germline V gene lookup returns CDR1 LNHDA and CDR2 SQIVND (reference sequence). The CDR3 covers 11 residues. The CDR3 here is CATQGNNEQFF. The CDR3 DNA is TGTGCCACCCAGGGGAACAATGAGCAGTTCTTC.

The chain is built from TRBV5-1 and TRBJ2-1; TRBD1 is a possible D gene (5 bases). Germline V CDR1 and CDR2: SGHRS, YFSETQ. The V end was cut by 2 bases, the J end by 6 bases, with 15 bases between. CDR3 length equals 15 residues. For the CDR3, the DNA is TGCGCCAGCAGCTTCGTTACGAAGGGGCTCAATGAGCAGTTCTTC. This translates into CASSFVTKGLNEQFF.

Concerning this clone itself: This same CDR3 is encoded by further DNA sequences in the sample. The chain links TRBV12-3 or TRBV12-4 to TRBJ2-3; D not resolved. Trimming took off 3 bases at V and 6 bases at J, with 4 bases between the two ends. The CDR3 length is 11 residues. The CDR3 nucleotides read TGTGCCAGCAGTTTGGGGGATACGCAGTATTTT. Translated: CASSLGDTQYF.

This clone has more than one count but fewer than ten. V gene TRBV10-3 combines with J gene TRBJ1-5, with D hard to call. V lost 6 bases, J lost 3 bases, and 12 bases lay in between. The CDR3 consists of 14 residues. Germline lookup yields CDR1 ENHRY and CDR2 SYGVKD. CDR3 in amino acids: CAIRTDGNNQPQHF. CDR3 nucleotides: TGTGCCATCAGGACGGACGGAAACAATCAGCCCCAGCATTTT.

This clone was picked up one time. The rearrangement joins TRBV9 to TRBJ1-1, with TRBD1 matching 7 bases. This CDR3 spans 19 amino acids. The V segment lost 4 bases and the J segment 3 bases; nucleotides outside the gene matches: 21. Germline V CDR1 and CDR2: SGDLS, YYNGEE. Here the CDR3 reads CASSPQPGTSGQTDTEAFF. The DNA of the CDR3 is TGTGCCAGCAGCCCCCAACCTGGGACATCGGGACAGACTGACACTGAAGCTTTCTTT.

The gene calls are TRBV6-1 and TRBJ2-1, with D possibly called TRBD1 or TRBD2 (6 bases each). Germline CDR1 MNHNS, CDR2 SASEGT. There are 18 residues in the CDR3. The V end lost 1 base, the J end lost 3 bases, and 19 bases lay between the germline ends. The chain's CDR3 is CASSEEGIARGVYNEQFF. CDR3 in DNA: TGTGCCAGCAGTGAAGAAGGAATAGCGAGGGGGGTCTACAATGAGCAGTTCTTC.

The chain joins TRBV19 to TRBJ1-5; D call uncertain. The CDR3 is made up of 14 amino acids. CDR1 LNHDA and CDR2 SQIVND come from the germline V gene (reference sequence). Trimming left V 5 bases short and J 0 bases short, with 8 bases between. The CDR3 loop reads CASSRGNSNQPQHF. The DNA of the CDR3 is TGTGCCAGTAGTCGGGGAAATAGCAATCAGCCCCAGCATTTT.

The chain uses TRBV4-3 and TRBJ1-6; possibly TRBD1 for D (5 bases). The V and J ends lost 0 bases and 9 bases respectively, with 12 bases between them. The CDR3 length is 15 residues. In germline, CDR1 is LGHNA, CDR2 YSLEER. DNA of the CDR3: TGCGCCAGCAGCCAAGAACCGGGGGTTGGTTCACCCCTCCACTTT. Its translation is CASSQEPGVGSPLHF.

The V and J genes are TRBV28 and TRBJ1-1; a weak D match, TRBD1 (5 bases). The CDR3 covers 19 residues. Per the germline V gene, CDR1 is MDHEN and CDR2 is SYDVKM. The V end was cut by 3 bases, the J end by 0 bases, with 23 bases between. The CDR3 loop reads CASSFPRGGSVDMNTEAFF. The CDR3 bases are TGTGCCAGCAGTTTCCCGAGGGGAGGTAGCGTAGATATGAACACTGAAGCTTTCTTT.

The chain couples TRBV10-3 to TRBJ2-1; 8 nucleotides line up with TRBD2. Germline values: CDR1 ENHRY, CDR2 SYGVKD. There are 15 residues in the CDR3. V gave up 3 bases and J gave up 6 bases; unmatched junction bases: 7. This chain's CDR3 is CAISEIAGSVNEQFF. The CDR3 nucleotides are TGTGCCATCAGTGAAATAGCGGGGAGCGTCAATGAGCAGTTCTTC.

The CDR3 DNA sequence: TGTGCCAGCAGCTTGGGGACGGGGGAGCAGTACTTC. Protein product: CASSLGTGEQYF. The J gene is TRBJ2-7, the V gene TRBV11-3; D tentatively reads TRBD1 or TRBD2 (5 bases each). Germline CDR1 SGHNT, CDR2 YENEEA. The length of the CDR3 is 12 residues. V lost 3 bases and J lost 7, with 10 bases in between.

The rearrangement links TRBV2 to TRBJ1-1, with D perhaps TRBD1 (6 bases). Per the germline V gene, CDR1 is SNHLY and CDR2 is FYNNEI. With 6 bases removed from V and 1 base from J, the gap between germline ends came to 9 bases. The CDR3 runs to 13 residues. CDR3 loop: CASRKQGNTEAFF. In DNA, the CDR3 is TGTGCCAGCAGGAAACAGGGGAACACTGAAGCTTTCTTT.

In nucleotides, the CDR3 is TGCGCCAGCAGCCAAGAAGGAGGGCGGCCCACTGAAGCTTTCTTT. This codes for CASSQEGGRPTEAFF. This chain links TRBV4-3 with TRBJ1-1; the D is unclear. From germline, CDR1 is LGHNA and CDR2 YSLEER. V gave up 0 bases and J gave up 4 bases, with 12 bases separating them. The CDR3 contains 15 residues.

The chain employs TRBV12-3 or TRBV12-4 and TRBJ2-1; D is uncertain. The CDR3 length is 13 residues. V shed 7 bases and J shed 3 bases, with 10 bases lying between them. The CDR3 DNA reads as TGTGCCAGCATCACAGCCGGCTACAATGAGCAGTTCTTC. This encodes CASITAGYNEQFF.

V usage is TRBV7-3 and J usage is TRBJ1-2; 8 bases fit TRBD1. This CDR3 comprises 14 residues. V dropped 6 bases and J dropped 6; count of bases not matched to a gene: 9. From germline, CDR1 is SGHTA and CDR2 FQGTGA. This CDR3 is CASSSRDRLDGYTF. The DNA for the CDR3 is TGTGCCAGCAGTTCCCGGGACAGGTTGGATGGCTACACCTTC.

The chain couples TRBV6-5 to TRBJ2-1; a possible D gene is TRBD1 (6 bases). Germline CDR1 MNHEY, CDR2 SVGAGI. V was shortened by 6 bases and J by 7 bases, with 13 bases between the two germline ends. The length of the CDR3 is 13 residues. The CDR3 DNA follows: TGTGCCAGCAGACAGGGAAGGGGGAATGAGCAGTTCTTC. Translated: CASRQGRGNEQFF.

V usage is TRBV7-8 and J usage is TRBJ2-7, with 9 bases identical to TRBD1. Germline loops: CDR1 SGHVS, CDR2 FQNEAQ. CDR3 length: 14 amino acids. V lost 8 bases and J lost 2; bases outside the gene matches: 7. The CDR3 loop reads CASRKGQGAYEQYF. The CDR3 bases are TGTGCCAGCCGGAAGGGACAGGGCGCCTACGAGCAGTACTTC.

This chain links TRBV7-2 with TRBJ2-1; 9 bases are a match to TRBD1. CDR1 is SGHTA and CDR2 is FQGNSA in the germline V gene. The CDR3 has 15 amino acids. V shed 1 base, J shed 6 bases, and the junction held 4 bases outside the gene matches. CDR3 in amino acids: CASSLVQGASNEQFF. The CDR3 region has the DNA TGTGCCAGCAGCTTAGTACAGGGGGCGTCCAATGAGCAGTTCTTC.

V and J are TRBV12-5 and TRBJ2-5; unclear D gene. CDR1 and CDR2 from the germline V gene are LGHNT and FRNRAP. The V and J ends lost 5 bases and 3 bases respectively, with 16 bases between them. The CDR3 length is 15 residues. The CDR3 DNA reads TGTGCTAGTGGTATTGGGTCGTTGCGTGAAGAGACCCAGTACTTC. As protein: CASGIGSLREETQYF.

The chain is built from TRBV27 and TRBJ2-7; D gene ambiguous. Germline V gives CDR1 MNHEY, CDR2 SMNVEV (reference sequence). The CDR3 is 14 amino acids. Trimming removed 1 base at V and 0 bases at J, with 7 bases between. CDR3 loop: CASSLYPSSYEQYF. The DNA for the CDR3 is TGTGCCAGCAGTTTATACCCAAGCTCCTACGAGCAGTACTTC.

In this sample, this clone turned up a few times. The rearrangement links TRBV4-3 to TRBJ2-1, with 8 positions matching TRBD2. From germline, CDR1 is LGHNA and CDR2 YSLEER. Trimming cost V 3 bases and J 7 bases; bases outside gene matches: 8. The CDR3 sequence is 15 residues long. CDR3 DNA: TGCGCCAGCAGCCACGGGACGGGAGGGTTGAATGAGCAGTTCTTC. Encoded protein: CASSHGTGGLNEQFF.

CDR3 bases: TGTGCCAGCAGCCAAGATAACACTGAAGCTTTCTTT. This codes for CASSQDNTEAFF. The V and J genes are TRBV3-1 (or the pseudogene TRBV3-2) and TRBJ1-1; D gene ambiguous. CDR1 LGHDT and CDR2 YNNKEL come from the germline V gene (reference sequence). This CDR3 contains 12 residues. Deletions cut 0 bases from V and 2 bases from J, with 1 base between.

This clone was observed a single time. The chain uses TRBV6-2 or TRBV6-3 and TRBJ1-4, with a weak D call TRBD1 (6 bases). Germline V gene lookup returns CDR1 MNHEY and CDR2 SVGEGT. CDR3 length equals 13 residues. V dropped 6 bases and J dropped 13 bases, with 18 bases sitting between them. This CDR3 reads CASSPRPGHRLFF. As DNA, the CDR3 is TGTGCCAGCAGCCCCCGTCCGGGACACCGACTGTTTTTT.

The rearrangement links TRBV7-2 to TRBJ1-5, with 7 positions matching TRBD1. V trimming: 2 bases; J trimming: 6 bases; junction bases outside the gene matches: 7. Germline-derived CDR1 and CDR2 are SGHTA and FQGNSA. The CDR3 extends over 15 amino acids. Written as DNA, the CDR3 is TGTGCCAGCAGCTTATTACAGGGGTCGGGTCAGCCCCAGCATTTT. This gives the protein CASSLLQGSGQPQHF.

This clone was detected once. The chain couples TRBV7-3 to TRBJ2-1; D unclear. The ends were cut back, 2 bases at V and 12 bases at J, with 14 bases in the middle. This CDR3 region has 13 residues. Germline CDR1 SGHTA, CDR2 FQGTGA. Here the CDR3 DNA reads TGTGCCAGCAGCTTATGGAACAGCCACGGGCAGTTCTTC. This codes for CASSLWNSHGQFF.

The chain recombines TRBV10-3 with TRBJ1-1; a possible D gene is TRBD1 (6 bases). Germline V gene lookup returns CDR1 ENHRY and CDR2 SYGVKD. V gave up 3 bases and J gave up 5 bases, with 13 bases separating them. The CDR3 is 14 residues long. The CDR3 here is CAISEWDKGTEAFF. As DNA, the CDR3 is TGTGCCATCAGTGAATGGGACAAAGGGACTGAAGCTTTCTTT.

J is TRBJ1-3 and V is TRBV14; the match to TRBD1 covers 7 bases. The V and J ends lost 4 bases and 2 bases, in that order; junction bases with no gene match: 2. CDR1 and CDR2 (germline): SGHDN, FVKESK. The CDR3 consists of 14 residues. DNA for the CDR3: TGTGCCAGCAGCCCGGGGACAGCTGGAAACACCATATATTTT. This codes for CASSPGTAGNTIYF.